The clone carrying this TCR beta chain was detected only a few times. The data were taken from a study of blood T cells in healthy people across ages. Through a sample-barcoded 5' primer and a J-beta primer mix, a second PCR was run for roughly 7 to 12 cycles. In TCRdb, the 5' RACE reads were re-called with MiXCR into one record per CDR3 protein. The sample has hundreds of thousands of distinct CDR3 sequences; roughly 25% are singletons. V was clipped by 6 bases and J by 5 bases; unmatched bases: 3. The CDR3 is 14 residues long. Germline CDR1 ENHRY, CDR2 SYGVKD. Another study also made use of these data, one on T cells of mothers and their children. That source adds: Sequencing revealed no T cell clones that were persistent and microchimeric.

This TCR was sampled from a boy aged 5 to 17 in good health. The sample taken for sequencing was blood. The chain carries TRBV10-3 and TRBJ2-1; 11 nucleotides agree with TRBD2. The CDR3 DNA is TGTGCCATCAGCGGGACTAGCGGCCACAATGAGCAGTTCTTC. It specifies CAISGTSGHNEQFF.